This T cell receptor beta chain is from a study of blood T cell repertoires in COVID-19. Study background: Sites in the United States, Italy and Spain provided acute and convalescent COVID-19 samples. Sources were T cells, B-cell-depleted T cells, or PBMCs; the material itself was cDNA or gDNA.

Germline values: CDR1 SGHDN, CDR2 FVKESK. V was pared by 1 base and J by 7 bases, with 13 bases between. This CDR3 has 15 residues. Patients from Seattle were sampled longitudinally, starting during active infection. Methods used by the authors: Amplification of reference gene primers provided the estimated nucleated cell counts. Produced via immunoSEQ multiplex PCR; TCRdb's table is partial and in-frame only. From that table come the V and J calls and clone size; the DNA was used to work out D and trimming. The table has under 200,000 clones, about four fifths seen once. This clonotype was obtained from a woman aged 60-75 years with COVID-19, enrolled during active disease. Sequencing was carried out using peripheral blood. This chain links TRBV14 with TRBJ2-2; possibly TRBD1 for D (6 bases). CDR3 coding DNA: TGTGCCAGCAGCCAAGGAAGGACAGCGGTCGGGGAGCTGTTTTTT. Its translation: CASSQGRTAVGELFF.